This passage covers 7 T cell receptor beta chains from one sample sequenced in a study of blood T cell repertoires in COVID-19. Profiled with immunoSEQ multiplex PCR; TCRdb holds only in-frame clones, not every one. The sample lists 300,000 to 400,000 clones, approximately 85% occurring once. Material: peripheral blood. The origin of the receptors is a human donor in a cohort sampled during active COVID-19.

This chain connects TRBV3-1 (or the pseudogene TRBV3-2) to TRBJ2-1; 7 bases line up with TRBD2. From germline, CDR1 is LGHDT and CDR2 YNNKEL (reference sequence). There are 16 residues in the CDR3. After removal of 0 bases from V and 2 bases from J, the junction contained 4 bases not matched to a gene. The CDR3 DNA follows: TGTGCCAGCAGCCAAGAGGGGAGGGCCGCCTACAATGAGCAGTTCTTC. This sequence encodes CASSQEGRAAYNEQFF.

The rearrangement joins TRBV30 to TRBJ2-5; TRBD1 is a possible D gene (5 bases). The germline CDR1 and CDR2 sequences are GTSNPN and SVGIG (reference sequence). There are 13 residues in the CDR3. Trimming removed 0 bases from V and 3 bases from J, with 8 bases in between. CDR3 sequence reads: CAWSVPREETQYF. DNA of the CDR3: TGTGCCTGGAGTGTACCCAGGGAAGAGACCCAGTACTTC.

This chain links TRBV7-2 with TRBJ2-3, with a weak D call TRBD2 (5 bases). Trimming took 1 base from V and 3 from J, leaving 17 bases between them. The germline V gene encodes CDR1 SGHTA and CDR2 FQGNSA. The CDR3 consists of 17 residues. The CDR3 spells CASSLDAPSTQTDTQYF. The CDR3 DNA reads TGTGCCAGCAGCTTAGATGCGCCTAGCACCCAGACAGATACGCAGTATTTT.

This clone was counted a few times. The rearrangement joins TRBV5-4 to TRBJ1-1; TRBD1 aligns across 11 bases. With V trimmed by 3 bases and J by 4 bases, 5 bases remained unmatched. The CDR3 totals 15 residues. Germline V gives CDR1 SGHNT, CDR2 YYREEE (reference sequence). The CDR3 DNA is TGTGCCAGCAGCTCCGGGACAGGGGGAGGCACTGAAGCTTTCTTT. Its protein product is CASSSGTGGGTEAFF.

The chain uses TRBV25-1 and TRBJ2-4, with 7 bases matching TRBD1. Germline CDR1 and CDR2: MGHDK and SYGVNS. After removal of 3 bases from V and 3 bases from J, the junction contained 5 bases not matched to a gene. This CDR3 contains 15 residues. The CDR3 DNA sequence: TGTGCCAGCAGTGAGCTAGACAGGGACAAAAACATTCAGTACTTC. The encoded protein is CASSELDRDKNIQYF.

The chain couples TRBV20-1 to TRBJ1-1; no clear D. The CDR3 sequence is 11 residues long. In germline, CDR1 is DFQATT, CDR2 SNEGSKA (reference sequence). V was cut by 5 bases and J by 4 bases, with 8 bases left in between. In DNA, the CDR3 is TGCAGTGCTCGGCGGAGCACTGAAGCTTTCTTT. It is translated as CSARRSTEAFF.

The chain recombines TRBV19 with TRBJ2-7; possible D gene TRBD1, 5 bases. Trimming removed 7 bases from V and 0 bases from J, with 13 bases in between. CDR1 is LNHDA, CDR2 SQIVND, per germline (reference sequence). The length of the CDR3 is 14 residues. The CDR3: CASTQGSTSYEQYF. In DNA, the CDR3 is TGTGCCAGTACTCAGGGTTCAACCTCCTACGAGCAGTACTTC.